The 25 T cell receptor beta chains presented below share a single source sample, sequenced in a study of cytomegalovirus exposure and HLA in healthy donors. The PCR was carried out with 60 Vbeta primers and 13 Jbeta primers. Assay: immunoSEQ multiplex PCR; the TCRdb copy retains only in-frame clones and omits some. The sample lists just over 150,000 clones, roughly 90% occurring once. What was sequenced was PBMCs. The source of these receptors is a woman younger than 35 in good health and CMV-seronegative.

The rearrangement joins TRBV7-8 to TRBJ2-2; 8 nucleotides match TRBD2. CDR3 length: 15 residues. Trimming took 5 bases from V and 4 from J; bases not matched to a gene: 6. Germline-derived CDR1 and CDR2 are SGHVS and FQNEAQ. The CDR3 loop is CASSAGTRPTGELFF. DNA for the CDR3: TGTGCCAGCAGCGCCGGGACTAGACCCACCGGGGAGCTGTTTTTT.

The rearrangement joins TRBV28 to TRBJ1-6, with a possible D match to TRBD1 (5 bases). Trimming left V 10 bases short and J 7 bases short, with 11 bases between. Looked up from germline, CDR1 is MDHEN and CDR2 is SYDVKM. CDR3 length: 12 residues. This chain's CDR3 is CATTRQNSPLHF. The CDR3 DNA reads as TGTGCCACCACCCGACAGAATTCACCCCTCCACTTT.

The chain carries TRBV7-3 and TRBJ2-1; 9 positions agree with TRBD2. This CDR3 spans 16 amino acids. The germline V gene has CDR1 SGHTA and CDR2 FQGTGA. V was clipped by 5 bases and J by 5 bases; unmatched bases: 10. The CDR3 DNA sequence: TGTGCCAGCAGCACCTTAGCGGGAGAGAGTGACAATGAGCAGTTCTTC. The encoded protein is CASSTLAGESDNEQFF.

This clone was seen just once. CDR3 sequence (DNA): TGTGCCAGCAGTGAAGCGTTAGCTAATAATGAAAAACTGTTTTTT. Encoded protein: CASSEALANNEKLFF. The chain is built from TRBV2 and TRBJ1-4; D remains ambiguous. The CDR3 has 15 amino acids. The V and J ends lost 0 bases and 4 bases respectively, with 9 bases between them. Per the germline V gene, CDR1 is SNHLY and CDR2 is FYNNEI.

This sequence joins TRBV28 and TRBJ2-1; D may be TRBD2 (5 bases). The ends were cut back, 7 bases at V and 2 bases at J, with 15 bases in the middle. Germline CDR1 and CDR2: MDHEN and SYDVKM. The CDR3 is 15 residues long. In DNA form, the CDR3 reads TGTGCCAGCAACACTGGGAGTTCCGCCTACAATGAGCAGTTCTTC. Residues: CASNTGSSAYNEQFF.

This clone was recorded only once. The V and J genes are TRBV7-3 and TRBJ2-5, with D maybe TRBD1 (6 bases). The CDR3 consists of 14 residues. Germline values: CDR1 SGHTA, CDR2 FQGTGA. The V gene lost 4 bases and the J gene lost 0 bases, with 9 bases spanning the gap. CDR3 in DNA: TGTGCCAGCAGCTGGTCAGGGGACCAAGAGACCCAGTACTTC. Translating it yields CASSWSGDQETQYF.

The chain joins TRBV29-1 to TRBJ1-5; possible D gene TRBD1, 5 bases. Germline CDR1 reads SQVTM; CDR2 reads ANQGSEA. Trimming cost V 4 bases and J 7 bases, with 14 bases left between them. The CDR3 length is 13 residues. The DNA of the CDR3 is TGCAGCGTTGTCCTGGGGCTGGGACAGCCCCAGCATTTT. Protein product: CSVVLGLGQPQHF.

V gene TRBV19 combines with J gene TRBJ1-2; D uncertain. Germline loops: CDR1 LNHDA, CDR2 SQIVND (reference sequence). V was pared by 7 bases and J by 4 bases, with 16 bases between. The CDR3 runs 14 residues. This CDR3 is CASTRARNSYGYTF. For the CDR3, the DNA is TGTGCCAGTACCCGCGCCCGGAACAGCTATGGCTACACCTTC. The whole variable domain, filled in from reference TRBV19 and TRBJ1-2, reads DGGITQSPKYLFRKEGQNVTLSCEQNLNHDAMYWYRQDPGQGLRLIYYSQIVNDFQKGDIAEGYSVSREKKESFPLTVTSAQKNPTAFYLCASTRARNSYGYTFGSGTRLTVV.

This clone occurred a few times. Mismatch with germline at one junction end may stem from a read error. J is TRBJ2-2 and V is TRBV30; maybe TRBD2 (5 bases). From germline, CDR1 is GTSNPN and CDR2 SVGIG (reference sequence). This CDR3 region has 16 residues. CDR3 protein: CAWSERQENEHRGAVF. The DNA for the CDR3 is TGTGCCTGGAGTGAACGTCAGGAAAATGAACACCGGGGAGCTGTTTTT.

The V and J genes are TRBV15 and TRBJ2-7; D remains unclear. The V and J ends lost 0 bases and 2 bases respectively, with 11 bases between them. The CDR3 extends over 15 amino acids. Germline loops: CDR1 LNHNV, CDR2 YYDKDF (reference sequence). This CDR3 reads CATSRDLAATYEQYF. CDR3 DNA sequence: TGTGCCACCAGCAGAGATCTGGCTGCAACCTACGAGCAGTACTTC.

This clone was observed once. V gene TRBV27 combines with J gene TRBJ1-6; D uncertain. CDR1 MNHEY and CDR2 SMNVEV come from the germline V gene (reference sequence). This CDR3 has 15 residues. Trimming left V 6 bases short and J 15 bases short, with 24 bases between. CDR3 sequence: CASSLAVGRFKILHF. The CDR3 DNA is TGTGCCAGCAGCCTGGCCGTAGGGAGATTTAAAATCCTCCACTTT.

The gene calls are TRBV6-6 and TRBJ2-1; D is perhaps TRBD2 (6 bases). This CDR3 has 14 amino acids. The germline gives CDR1 MNHNY, CDR2 SVGAGI (reference sequence). Between the trimmed V and J ends, which lost 5 bases and 0 bases, there was a span of 8 bases. The CDR3, as DNA: TGTGCCAGCAGTCGGGAGAACTCCTACAATGAGCAGTTCTTC. This gives the protein CASSRENSYNEQFF.

On this clone itself: Within the sample, other DNA sequences also encode this same CDR3. CDR3 in amino acids: CASSLVPDDIGGSHNSPLHF. CDR3 in DNA: TGTGCCAGCAGCTTAGTCCCAGACGACATCGGGGGTAGTCATAATTCACCCCTCCACTTT. This chain links TRBV7-8 with TRBJ1-6; TRBD1 is a possible D gene (5 bases). Germline CDR1 reads SGHVS; CDR2 reads FQNEAQ. Trimming pared 1 base from V and 5 bases from J, leaving 24 bases between. There are 20 residues in the CDR3. The full variable domain, in which reference TRBV7-8 and TRBJ1-6 provide the parts outside the CDR3, is GAGVSQSPRYKVAKRGQDVALRCDPISGHVSLFWYQQALGQGPEFLTYFQNEAQLDKSGLPSDRFFAERPEGSVSTLKIQRTQQEDSAVYLCASSLVPDDIGGSHNSPLHFGNGTRLTVT.

The chain combines TRBV7-8 with TRBJ2-4; TRBD2 matches 7 bases. V lost 3 bases, J lost 5 bases, and 4 bases stayed unmatched. Germline loops: CDR1 SGHVS, CDR2 FQNEAQ. The CDR3 contains 14 residues. The CDR3 DNA follows: TGTGCCAGCAGCTTGGGGGGGAGGCAAAACATTCAGTACTTC. The encoded protein is CASSLGGRQNIQYF.

This clone was counted a single time. The V and J genes are TRBV30 and TRBJ1-4, with D perhaps matching TRBD1 (6 bases). The germline gives CDR1 GTSNPN, CDR2 SVGIG (reference sequence). The length of the CDR3 is 12 residues. V shed 5 bases and J shed 12 bases, with 16 bases lying between them. The CDR3 bases are TGTGCCTGGGACAGGCCGAAGGGAGAACTGTTTTTT. Residues: CAWDRPKGELFF.

The chain has TRBV6-6 and TRBJ2-2; maybe TRBD2 (6 bases). Trimming removed 7 bases from V and 6 bases from J, with 21 bases in between. In germline, CDR1 is MNHNY, CDR2 SVGAGI (reference sequence). The CDR3 is made up of 16 amino acids. CDR3 in amino acids: CASTPPGLRYSGELFF. Written as DNA, the CDR3 is TGTGCCAGCACTCCCCCCGGACTACGCTATTCCGGGGAGCTGTTTTTT.

V and J are TRBV30 and TRBJ1-4; D remains ambiguous. CDR1 and CDR2 (germline): GTSNPN, SVGIG (reference sequence). CDR3 size: 12 residues. V shed 2 bases and J shed 11 bases, with 12 bases lying between them. The CDR3 sequence: CAWSLGSGKLFF. CDR3 in DNA: TGTGCCTGGAGTTTGGGCAGTGGGAAACTGTTTTTT.

V usage is TRBV19 and J usage is TRBJ1-6, with 8 positions matching TRBD1. Germline V gene sequence: CDR1 LNHDA, CDR2 SQIVND (reference sequence). V lost 5 bases to trimming and J lost 5 bases; unmatched junction nucleotides: 8. This CDR3 region has 16 residues. The CDR3 DNA follows: TGTGCCAGTAGTTCAAACAGGGGGGAAGATAATTCACCCCTCCACTTT. Its translation is CASSSNRGEDNSPLHF.

This chain connects TRBV7-9 to TRBJ1-2, with TRBD1 matching over 9 bases. This CDR3 is 14 amino acids long. Germline V gene sequence: CDR1 SEHNR, CDR2 FQNEAQ (reference sequence). J was trimmed by 5 bases and V by 5 bases; bases with no gene match: 6. The CDR3 protein is CASSRTGDLYGYTF. CDR3 sequence (DNA): TGTGCCAGCAGCCGGACAGGGGACCTTTATGGCTACACCTTC.

This rearrangement joins TRBV7-8 to TRBJ1-1; D not resolved. Trimming took off 0 bases at V and 5 bases at J, with 4 bases between the two ends. The CDR3 sequence is 12 residues long. CDR1 and CDR2 from the germline V gene are SGHVS and FQNEAQ. The CDR3 reads CASSLATTEAFF. In DNA form, the CDR3 reads TGTGCCAGCAGCTTAGCGACAACTGAAGCTTTCTTT.

The gene calls are TRBV30 and TRBJ1-1; 8 bases are a match to TRBD1. Per germline, CDR1 GTSNPN and CDR2 SVGIG (reference sequence). The junction had 2 bases not matched to a gene; V was cut back by 5 bases and J by 3 bases. This CDR3 region has 12 residues. The CDR3 sequence: CAWGTGHTEAFF. As DNA, the CDR3 is TGTGCCTGGGGGACAGGTCACACTGAAGCTTTCTTT.

This chain joins TRBV20-1 and TRBJ1-1; D call uncertain. Germline CDR1 reads DFQATT; CDR2 reads SNEGSKA (reference sequence). The CDR3 extends over 11 amino acids. V lost 6 bases and J 7 bases, leaving 12 bases between the germline ends. The DNA of the CDR3 is TGCAGTGCCGACCAACAGTATGAAGCTTTCTTT. This sequence encodes CSADQQYEAFF.

The genes are TRBV29-1 and TRBJ2-7, with 10 nucleotides matching TRBD1. Trimming removed 1 base from V and 7 bases from J; junction bases left unmatched: 13. The V gene's germline CDR1 is SQVTM and CDR2 ANQGSEA. This CDR3 contains 16 residues. This CDR3 reads CSVEVVGQGVDGEQYF. CDR3 coding DNA: TGCAGCGTTGAAGTGGTCGGACAGGGGGTGGATGGGGAGCAGTACTTC.

This rearrangement joins TRBV7-2 to TRBJ1-1; D unclear. This CDR3 is 17 amino acids long. Trimming cost V 8 bases and J 0 bases, with 22 bases left between them. Germline assignment: CDR1 SGHTA and CDR2 FQGNSA. This CDR3 reads CASRLGPGREVNTEAFF. The CDR3 DNA reads TGTGCCAGCCGATTAGGGCCGGGGAGGGAGGTGAACACTGAAGCTTTCTTT.

This chain links TRBV4-1 with TRBJ1-1; 9 bases match TRBD1. The germline gives CDR1 MGHRA, CDR2 YSYEKL. The CDR3 has 16 amino acids. The V gene end was trimmed by 5 bases and the J gene end by 4 bases; junction bases not matched to a gene: 11. CDR3 sequence (DNA): TGCGCCAGCAGCTCAACAGGGGGCGGTGGGGGCACTGAAGCTTTCTTT. It codes for CASSSTGGGGGTEAFF.